Below, one T cell receptor (beta chain) is given with its context. What it binds is not known. The data belong to a study of OX40 agonist ivuxolimab in advanced cancers. Assay: immunoSEQ multiplex PCR; the TCRdb copy retains only in-frame clones and omits some. This repertoire shows 65,000 to 95,000 clones, around four fifths found once; its top ten account for under 0.8%. Trimming cost V 6 bases and J 0 bases, with 12 bases left between them. Germline CDR1 reads ENHRY; CDR2 reads SYGVKD. The CDR3 is 14 residues long. The study, taken as a whole, reports: Antigen targets of the expanded peripheral T cells went undetermined. Averaged across samples, CD8+ T cells carried more expanded clones than CD4+ did.

Sample: CD4+ or CD8+ T cells sorted from blood, taken in a trial of the OX40 agonist ivuxolimab. The rearrangement uses TRBV10-3 and TRBJ2-7; unclear D gene. This receptor was obtained from an adult with an advanced solid tumor such as melanoma, head and neck, liver or kidney cancer. Here the CDR3 reads CAIRGILTSYEQYF. In nucleotides, the CDR3 is TGTGCCATCAGGGGGATCCTTACCTCCTACGAGCAGTACTTC.